This TCR beta chain was recorded in a study of human T cells and chemical hapten exposure. Study-wide results and caveats: Having alopecia, donors may respond immunologically unlike healthy people.

V was cut by 11 bases and J by 2 bases, with 15 bases left in between. The CDR3 covers 14 residues. Regarding time point: patch test 1, 2 weeks after DPC sensitization. The treatment was: therapeutic diphenylcyclopropenone sensitization with weekly scalp DPC. Drawing of blood took place ahead of applying each patch test. The study's library attached unique molecular identifiers to single cDNA molecules. TCRdb used MiXCR to reprocess the RACE reads, holding one entry per CDR3 protein. The sample has tens of thousands of distinct CDR3 sequences; around a third are singletons. Regarding this clonotype: Its antigen is still unknown.

This receptor was obtained from a man in his forties with alopecia areata. Some clones in this sample may be carry-over from other donors' samples. The rearrangement links TRBV12-3 or TRBV12-4 to TRBJ2-2; D is perhaps TRBD2 (6 bases). The starting material was whole blood, obtained in connection with sensitization to the hapten diphenylcyclopropenone (DPC). Written as DNA, the CDR3 is TGTGCCTGGTTTGCGGGACCTAACACCGGGGAGCTGTTTTTT. Amino acid sequence: CAWFAGPNTGELFF.